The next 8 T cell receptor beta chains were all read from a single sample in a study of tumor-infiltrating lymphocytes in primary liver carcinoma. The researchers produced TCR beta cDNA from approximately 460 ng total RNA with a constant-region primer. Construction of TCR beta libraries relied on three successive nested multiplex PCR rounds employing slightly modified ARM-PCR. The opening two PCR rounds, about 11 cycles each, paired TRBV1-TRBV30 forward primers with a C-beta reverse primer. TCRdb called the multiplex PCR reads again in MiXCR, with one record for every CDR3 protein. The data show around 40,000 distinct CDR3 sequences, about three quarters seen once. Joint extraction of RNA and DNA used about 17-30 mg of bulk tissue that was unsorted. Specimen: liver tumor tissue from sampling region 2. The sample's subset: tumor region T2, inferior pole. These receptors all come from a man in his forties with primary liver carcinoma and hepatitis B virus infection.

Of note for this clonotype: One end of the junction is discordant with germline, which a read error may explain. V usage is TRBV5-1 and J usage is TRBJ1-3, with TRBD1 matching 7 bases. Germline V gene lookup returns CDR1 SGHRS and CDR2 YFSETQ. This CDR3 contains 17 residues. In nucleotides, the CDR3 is TGCGCCTGCAGCTTGGAGAGCCAGGGGGGAGCAGGAGACACCATATATTTT. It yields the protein CACSLESQGGAGDTIYF.

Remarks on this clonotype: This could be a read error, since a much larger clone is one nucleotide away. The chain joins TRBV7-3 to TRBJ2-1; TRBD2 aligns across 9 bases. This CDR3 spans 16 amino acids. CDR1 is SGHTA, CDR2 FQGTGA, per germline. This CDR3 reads CACSLAGGRVVHEQFF. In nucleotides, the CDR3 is TGTGCCTGCAGCTTGGCTGGCGGGAGGGTTGTTCATGAGCAGTTCTTC.

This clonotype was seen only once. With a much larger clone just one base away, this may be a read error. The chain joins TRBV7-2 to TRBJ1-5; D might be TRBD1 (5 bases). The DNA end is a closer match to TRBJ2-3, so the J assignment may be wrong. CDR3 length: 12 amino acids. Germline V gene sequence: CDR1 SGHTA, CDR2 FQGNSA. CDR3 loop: CASSYAGQPQYF. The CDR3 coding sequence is TGTGCCAGCAGTTACGCAGGGCAGCCCCAGTATTTT.

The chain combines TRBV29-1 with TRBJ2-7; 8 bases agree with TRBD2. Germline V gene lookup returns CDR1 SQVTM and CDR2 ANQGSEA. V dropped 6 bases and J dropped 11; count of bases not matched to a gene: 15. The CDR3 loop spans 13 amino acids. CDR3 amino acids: CSVGGVSTCKEYF. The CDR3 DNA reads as TGCAGCGTCGGGGGGGTATCGACCTGCAAGGAGTACTTC.

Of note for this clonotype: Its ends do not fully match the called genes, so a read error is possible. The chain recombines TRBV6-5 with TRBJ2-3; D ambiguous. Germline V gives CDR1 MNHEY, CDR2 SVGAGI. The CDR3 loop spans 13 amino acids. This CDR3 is CTSSLQSTDTQYF. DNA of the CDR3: TGTACCAGCAGTCTCCAGAGTACAGATACGCAGTATTTT.

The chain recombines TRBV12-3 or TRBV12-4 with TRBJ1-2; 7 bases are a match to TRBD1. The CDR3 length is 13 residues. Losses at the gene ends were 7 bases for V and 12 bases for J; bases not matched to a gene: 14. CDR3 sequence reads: CASTLRGPERHTF. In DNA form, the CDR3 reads TGTGCCAGCACCTTGAGGGGGCCAGAGCGTCACACCTTC.

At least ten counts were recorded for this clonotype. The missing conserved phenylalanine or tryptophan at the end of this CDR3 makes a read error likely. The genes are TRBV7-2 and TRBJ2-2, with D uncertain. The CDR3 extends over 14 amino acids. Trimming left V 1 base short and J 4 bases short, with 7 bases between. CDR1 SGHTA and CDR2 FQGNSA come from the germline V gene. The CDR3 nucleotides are TGTGCCAGCAGCTTAGGATGGGGCACCGGGGAGCTGTTTTCT. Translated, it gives CASSLGWGTGELFS.

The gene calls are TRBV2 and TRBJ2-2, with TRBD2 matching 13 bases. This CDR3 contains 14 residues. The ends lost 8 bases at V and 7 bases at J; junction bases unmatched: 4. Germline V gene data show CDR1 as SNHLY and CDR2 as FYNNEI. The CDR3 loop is CASGTSGIIGELFF. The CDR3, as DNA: TGTGCCAGCGGGACTAGCGGGATCATCGGGGAGCTGTTTTTT.